This TCR beta chain was sequenced during a study of cytomegalovirus exposure and HLA in healthy donors. Study at large: A prior analysis found 117 million unique TCR beta sequences from about 179 million T cells. Study-level findings and limits: Cytomegalovirus status, reportedly, was diagnosed with high specificity and sensitivity by the classifier.

13 Jbeta primers and 60 Vbeta primers were used for the PCR. Sequenced by immunoSEQ multiplex PCR; TCRdb stores in-frame clones only, minus some. The sample records about 180,000 clones, 77% being singletons. This CDR3 comprises 15 residues. Germline assignment: CDR1 LGHNA and CDR2 YSLEER. Trimming stripped 3 bases from V and 6 bases from J, with 15 bases between. Concerning this clone: Its cognate antigen is unknown.

This clonotype originated in a man younger than 35 in good health and CMV-seronegative. This chain joins TRBV4-3 and TRBJ2-1; D might be TRBD2 (6 bases). Sequenced: PBMCs. The CDR3 sequence: CASSQREKGLNEQFF. The DNA of the CDR3 is TGCGCCAGCAGCCAGCGGGAAAAAGGGCTCAATGAGCAGTTCTTC.